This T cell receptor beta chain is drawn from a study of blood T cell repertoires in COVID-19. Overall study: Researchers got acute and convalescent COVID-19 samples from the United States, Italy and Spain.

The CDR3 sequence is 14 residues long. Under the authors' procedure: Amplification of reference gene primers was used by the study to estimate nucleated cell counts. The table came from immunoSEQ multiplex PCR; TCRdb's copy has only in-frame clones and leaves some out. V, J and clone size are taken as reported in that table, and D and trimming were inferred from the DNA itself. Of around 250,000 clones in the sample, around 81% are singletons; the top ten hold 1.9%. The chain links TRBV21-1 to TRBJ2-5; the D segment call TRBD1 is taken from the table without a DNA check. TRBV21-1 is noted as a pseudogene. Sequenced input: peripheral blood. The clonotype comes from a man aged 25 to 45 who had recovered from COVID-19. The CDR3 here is CASSKDRVQETQYF. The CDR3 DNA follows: TGTGCCAGCAGCAAGGACAGGGTTCAAGAGACCCAGTACTTC.